This T cell receptor (beta chain) is drawn from a study of T-cell memory formation after mild COVID-19. V lost 5 bases to trimming and J lost 5 bases; unmatched junction nucleotides: 4. Germline loops: CDR1 SGHTA, CDR2 FQGTGA. This CDR3 has 15 amino acids. Each CDR3 protein is one row after TCRdb ran MiXCR on the 5' RACE reads. The sample carries fewer than 450,000 distinct CDR3 sequences, 20% to 25% recorded once. The study's findings and limits: Clones contracting day 15 to 85 were balanced CD4/CD8; later expanders leaned CD4+.

A few counts support this clonotype. Antigen unknown. This sequence was found in an adult woman who had mild COVID-19 (a few samples of this study predate the infection). Cell type and time point are not known. The genes are TRBV7-3 and TRBJ2-3, with 13 bases fitting TRBD2. Sequencing input: PBMCs or a T cell subset sorted from them (not recorded which). CDR3 coding DNA: TGTGCCAGCAGCGATGGGACTAGCGGGGAAGATACGCAGTATTTT. Protein product: CASSDGTSGEDTQYF.